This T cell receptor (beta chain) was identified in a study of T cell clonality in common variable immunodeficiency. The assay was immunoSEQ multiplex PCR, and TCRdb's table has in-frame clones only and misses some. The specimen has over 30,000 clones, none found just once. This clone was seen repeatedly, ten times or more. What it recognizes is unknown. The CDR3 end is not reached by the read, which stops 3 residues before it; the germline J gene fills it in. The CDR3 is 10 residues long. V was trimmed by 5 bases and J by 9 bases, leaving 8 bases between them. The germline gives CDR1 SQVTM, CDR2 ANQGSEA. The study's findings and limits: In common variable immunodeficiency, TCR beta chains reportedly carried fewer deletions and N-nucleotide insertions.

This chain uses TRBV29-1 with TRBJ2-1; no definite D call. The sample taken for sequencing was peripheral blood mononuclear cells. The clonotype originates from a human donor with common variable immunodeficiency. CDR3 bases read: TGCAGCGTTCGGGTGGCTGAG. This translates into CSVRVAE. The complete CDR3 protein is CSVRVAEQFF.